The 13 T cell receptor beta chains in this list originate from one sample, sequenced in a study of T cell repertoires in cytomegalovirus infection. TCRdb re-derived calls from the reads in MiXCR, one entry per CDR3 protein. The sample shows 450,000 to 600,000 distinct CDR3 sequences, 11% of them seen only once. Sequencing used PBMCs. These receptor sequences come from a human donor in good health (CMV status not recorded). Some clones in this sample may be carry-over from other donors' samples.

In its sample, this clonotype was seen many times. The chain recombines TRBV2 with TRBJ2-3, with 8 bases fitting TRBD2. Germline V CDR1 and CDR2: SNHLY, FYNNEI. The CDR3 loop spans 16 amino acids. Trimming removed 4 bases from V and 0 bases from J; junction bases left unmatched: 6. CDR3 sequence: CASSGDSGISTDTQYF. The CDR3 region has the DNA TGTGCCAGCAGTGGGGATAGCGGGATTAGCACAGATACGCAGTATTTT. Together with reference TRBV2 and TRBJ2-3, the CDR3 gives the full variable domain: EPEVTQTPSHQVTQMGQEVILRCVPISNHLYFYWYRQILGQKVEFLVSFYNNEISEKSEIFDDQFSVERPDGSNFTLKIRSTKLEDSAMYFCASSGDSGISTDTQYFGPGTRLTVL.

The chain uses TRBV5-1 and TRBJ2-1, with 8 bases identical to TRBD1. CDR1 is SGHRS and CDR2 is YFSETQ in the germline V gene. The V segment lost 4 bases and the J segment 15 bases; nucleotides outside the gene matches: 6. CDR3 length equals 11 residues. As DNA, the CDR3 is TGCGCCAGCAGCACCAACAGGGGGGTGTTCTTC. Translation: CASSTNRGVFF.

V usage is TRBV20-1 and J usage is TRBJ1-1; D gene unclear. This CDR3 is 13 amino acids long. V lost 0 bases and J lost 3, with 8 bases in between. CDR1 is DFQATT and CDR2 is SNEGSKA in the germline V gene (reference sequence). CDR3 bases: TGCAGTGCTAGAGAGGCTCCGGACACTGAAGCTTTCTTT. The encoded protein is CSAREAPDTEAFF.

This clonotype has a count of ten or more. V is TRBV19 and J is TRBJ1-6; D uncertain. CDR3 size: 13 residues. Germline CDR1 is LNHDA and CDR2 is SQIVND (reference sequence). V lost 6 bases and J 9 bases, leaving 12 bases between the germline ends. This CDR3 reads CASRTGFSSPLHF. CDR3 DNA sequence: TGTGCCAGTAGGACGGGTTTTAGTTCACCCCTCCACTTT.

This clonotype was seen repeatedly, ten times or more. The rearrangement joins TRBV7-2 to TRBJ2-7; D remains unclear. The germline V gene has CDR1 SGHTA and CDR2 FQGNSA. The CDR3 spans 11 residues. Trimming cost V 4 bases and J 6 bases, with 7 bases left between them. The CDR3 loop is CASSSDGEQYF. The CDR3 nucleotides are TGTGCCAGCAGCTCCGACGGCGAGCAGTACTTC.

This clonotype has ten or more counts. The rearrangement uses TRBV5-6 and TRBJ2-7; no reliable D call. The V gene lost 4 bases and the J gene lost 3 bases, with 11 bases spanning the gap. The CDR3 is 13 residues long. Germline loops: CDR1 SGHDT, CDR2 YYEEEE. DNA of the CDR3: TGTGCCAGCAGCCCATTTGGGGTCTACGAGCAGTACTTC. Translating it yields CASSPFGVYEQYF.

This rearrangement joins TRBV6-1 to TRBJ1-2; 9 bases line up with TRBD1. CDR3 length: 15 residues. V lost 7 bases and J lost 3; bases outside the gene matches: 9. CDR1 is MNHNS, CDR2 SASEGT, per germline. The CDR3 spells CASKKRGQGDYGYTF. As DNA, the CDR3 is TGTGCCAGCAAGAAAAGGGGACAGGGAGACTATGGCTACACCTTC.

There are many counts of this clonotype. The genes are TRBV29-1 and TRBJ2-3, with D maybe TRBD2 (5 bases). V was cut by 6 bases and J by 10 bases, with 14 bases left in between. This CDR3 spans 11 amino acids. The V gene's germline CDR1 is SQVTM and CDR2 ANQGSEA. CDR3 sequence: CSVPKGLSQYF. The CDR3 DNA follows: TGCAGCGTCCCAAAAGGACTCTCGCAGTATTTT.

The table lists this clonotype with a few counts. This chain connects TRBV28 to TRBJ2-1, with 13 bases lining up with TRBD2. The CDR3 consists of 15 residues. The V segment lost 6 bases and the J segment 7 bases; nucleotides outside the gene matches: 6. Germline V lookup: CDR1 MDHEN, CDR2 SYDVKM. CDR3 sequence (DNA): TGTGCCAGCAGACTCGGACTAGCGGGAGTAAATGAGCAGTTCTTC. This codes for CASRLGLAGVNEQFF.

To note about this clonotype: A much bigger clone sits one base away, suggesting this may be a read error. The chain carries TRBV5-6 and TRBJ2-3, with 9 bases fitting TRBD1. Trimming cost V 4 bases and J 6 bases; bases outside gene matches: 12. Germline CDR1 and CDR2: SGHDT and YYEEEE. This CDR3 has 16 residues. CDR3 sequence: CASSPSRDRDFDTQYF. CDR3 in DNA: TGTGCCAGCAGCCCCTCCAGGGACAGGGATTTCGATACGCAGTATTTT.

V gene TRBV6-6 combines with J gene TRBJ2-7; the match to TRBD1 covers 10 bases. The junction had 12 bases not matched to a gene; V was cut back by 2 bases and J by 2 bases. The CDR3 extends over 18 amino acids. CDR1 MNHNY and CDR2 SVGAGI come from the germline V gene (reference sequence). CDR3 region: CASSYPLGGTGVPYEQYF. CDR3 nucleotides: TGTGCCAGCAGTTACCCCCTGGGCGGGACAGGGGTCCCCTACGAGCAGTACTTC.

V is TRBV19 and J is TRBJ2-1; TRBD2 matches at 10 bases. The CDR3 contains 18 residues. V lost 7 bases, J lost 6 bases, and 18 bases stayed unmatched. Germline V CDR1 and CDR2: LNHDA, SQIVND (reference sequence). The CDR3 nucleotides read TGTGCCAGTACCCAGAAAGGGGGGGGACTAGCGCGCTCCAATGAGCAGTTCTTC. This encodes CASTQKGGGLARSNEQFF.

The table lists this clonotype with a few counts. The V gene is TRBV25-1, the J gene TRBJ1-1; TRBD1 aligns across 7 bases. V lost 8 bases to trimming and J lost 4 bases; unmatched junction nucleotides: 13. The germline V gene encodes CDR1 MGHDK and CDR2 SYGVNS. This CDR3 region has 15 residues. The CDR3: CASSPDRGLITEAFF. The CDR3 region has the DNA TGTGCCAGCTCCCCGGATAGGGGGCTTATCACTGAAGCTTTCTTT.